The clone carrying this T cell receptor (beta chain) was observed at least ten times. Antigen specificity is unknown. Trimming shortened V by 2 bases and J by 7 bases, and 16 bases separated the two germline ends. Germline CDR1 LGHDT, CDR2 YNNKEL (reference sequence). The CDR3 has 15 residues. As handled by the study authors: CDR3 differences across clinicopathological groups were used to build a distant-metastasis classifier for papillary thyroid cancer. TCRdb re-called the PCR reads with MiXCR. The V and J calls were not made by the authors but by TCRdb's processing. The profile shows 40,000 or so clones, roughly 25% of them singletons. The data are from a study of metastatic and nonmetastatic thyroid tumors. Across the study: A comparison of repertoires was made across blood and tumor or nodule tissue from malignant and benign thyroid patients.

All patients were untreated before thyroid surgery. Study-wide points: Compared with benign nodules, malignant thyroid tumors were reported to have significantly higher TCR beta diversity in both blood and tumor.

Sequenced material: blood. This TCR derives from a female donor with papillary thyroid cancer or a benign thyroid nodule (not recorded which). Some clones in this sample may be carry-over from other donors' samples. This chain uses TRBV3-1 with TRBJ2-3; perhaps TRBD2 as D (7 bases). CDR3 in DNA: TGTGCCAGCAGCCAACGCCATTTCGGGGGGCATACGCAGTATTTT. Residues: CASSQRHFGGHTQYF.